One and the same sample provided the 9 T cell receptor beta chains below, sequenced in a study of regulatory T cells. Study-wide results and limits: Hydrophobic residues at CDR3 positions 6 and 7 were enriched in conventional CD4+ T cells of CD3G-deficient patients.

The primer mix had 52 TRBV and 13 TRBJ primers. Measured with immunoSEQ multiplex PCR; TCRdb has only the in-frame clones, and not every one. The table lists roughly 32,000 clones, roughly 90% of them singletons. These receptors have no known antigen. The specimen sequenced was conventional CD4+ T cells sorted from blood. These TCRs come from a person under 35 with CD3G deficiency.

The V and J genes are TRBV28 and TRBJ2-3; TRBD2 aligns across 9 bases. CDR1 and CDR2 (germline): MDHEN, SYDVKM. After removal of 4 bases from V and 2 bases from J, the junction contained 4 bases not matched to a gene. The CDR3 loop spans 15 amino acids. This chain's CDR3 is CASSSTSGLTDTQYF. The CDR3 nucleotides read TGTGCCAGCAGTTCGACTAGCGGACTCACAGATACGCAGTATTTT. Supplemented by reference TRBV28 and TRBJ2-3, the full variable domain reads DVKVTQSSRYLVKRTGEKVFLECVQDMDHENMFWYRQDPGLGLRLIYFSYDVKMKEKGDIPEGYSVSREKKERFSLILESASTNQTSMYLCASSSTSGLTDTQYFGPGTRLTVL.

The chain is built from TRBV11-3 and TRBJ2-6; D may correspond to TRBD1 or TRBD2 (5 bases each). CDR1 and CDR2 (germline): SGHNT, YENEEA. There are 15 residues in the CDR3. The V gene lost 1 base and the J gene lost 4 bases, with 8 bases spanning the gap. CDR3 loop: CASSLGGVGANVLTF. In nucleotides, the CDR3 is TGTGCCAGCAGCTTAGGAGGGGTCGGGGCCAACGTCCTGACTTTC. Based on the CDR3 plus reference TRBV11-3 and TRBJ2-6, the full variable domain is EAGVVQSPRYKIIEKKQPVAFWCNPISGHNTLYWYLQNLGQGPELLIRYENEEAVDDSQLPKDRFSAERLKGVDSTLKIQPAELGDSAVYLCASSLGGVGANVLTFGAGSRLTVL.

The chain recombines TRBV10-2 with TRBJ2-7; weak D call: TRBD1 (5 bases). The germline V gene encodes CDR1 WSHSY and CDR2 SAAADI. The length of the CDR3 is 13 residues. Trimming removed 5 bases at V and 1 base at J, with 9 bases between. This chain's CDR3 is CASSSQGSYEQYF. The CDR3 region has the DNA TGCGCCAGCAGTTCCCAGGGATCCTACGAGCAGTACTTC.

The chain couples TRBV5-1 to TRBJ2-3; 9 positions match TRBD1. The CDR3 has 14 residues. V shed 4 bases and J 6 bases; nucleotides not matched to a gene: 6. Germline V gives CDR1 SGHRS, CDR2 YFSETQ. CDR3 loop: CASSPGQGRDTQYF. DNA for the CDR3: TGCGCCAGCAGCCCCGGACAGGGGAGGGATACGCAGTATTTT. The full variable domain, in which reference TRBV5-1 and TRBJ2-3 provide the parts outside the CDR3, is KAGVTQTPRYLIKTRGQQVTLSCSPISGHRSVSWYQQTPGQGLQFLFEYFSETQRNKGNFPGRFSGRQFSNSRSEMNVSTLELGDSALYLCASSPGQGRDTQYFGPGTRLTVL.

J is TRBJ2-3 and V is TRBV7-2, with 13 bases lining up with TRBD2. From germline, CDR1 is SGHTA and CDR2 FQGNSA. J lost 3 bases, V lost 1 base, and 1 base had no gene match. The CDR3 is 16 amino acids. The CDR3 DNA reads as TGTGCCAGCAGCTTAGGGGGACTAGCGGGGACAGATACGCAGTATTTT. Its protein product is CASSLGGLAGTDTQYF.

The gene calls are TRBV28 and TRBJ1-1; 8 nucleotides line up with TRBD1. After removal of 4 bases from V and 2 bases from J, the junction contained 6 bases not matched to a gene. Germline-derived CDR1 and CDR2 are MDHEN and SYDVKM. The CDR3 contains 15 residues. CDR3 loop: CASSSSGQGNTEAFF. The CDR3 DNA sequence: TGTGCCAGCAGTTCCAGTGGACAGGGAAACACTGAAGCTTTCTTT.

The chain employs TRBV27 and TRBJ2-7, with 9 bases fitting TRBD1. With 3 bases clipped from V and 6 bases from J, the junction kept 3 bases outside the gene matches. This CDR3 contains 13 residues. Germline-derived CDR1 and CDR2 are MNHEY and SMNVEV (reference sequence). DNA for the CDR3: TGTGCCAGCAGTTTGAAGACAGGGGGCGAGCAGTACTTC. Translated: CASSLKTGGEQYF.

The rearrangement uses TRBV19 and TRBJ2-3, with 7 positions matching TRBD2. The CDR3 runs 16 residues. V lost 5 bases and J lost 2; bases outside the gene matches: 10. CDR1 and CDR2 (germline): LNHDA, SQIVND (reference sequence). CDR3 sequence: CASSFRAGNHTDTQYF. The CDR3 nucleotides are TGTGCCAGTAGTTTCCGAGCGGGAAACCACACAGATACGCAGTATTTT. The entire variable domain, with the rest obtained from reference TRBV19 and TRBJ2-3, is as follows: DGGITQSPKYLFRKEGQNVTLSCEQNLNHDAMYWYRQDPGQGLRLIYYSQIVNDFQKGDIAEGYSVSREKKESFPLTVTSAQKNPTAFYLCASSFRAGNHTDTQYFGPGTRLTVL.

V gene TRBV21-1 combines with J gene TRBJ2-7; TRBD1, the table's D call, was not compared with the DNA. TRBV21-1 corresponds to a pseudogene. The CDR3 runs 14 residues. The CDR3 coding sequence is TGTGCCAGCAGCCTCCGGGACAAAACCTACGAGCAGTACTTC. It codes for CASSLRDKTYEQYF.